Presented here are 6 T cell receptor beta chains from one specimen sequenced in a study of memory CD4+ T cells and cytomegalovirus serostatus. Single viable CD3+CD4+CD8-CD45RO+ cells were sorted as the memory CD4+ T cells. TCRdb's table, derived via immunoSEQ multiplex PCR, lists solely in-frame clones and lacks some. This sample has some 53,000 clones, with roughly 80% found just once. Input material: memory CD4+ T cells from blood. Receptors originate from an adult in good health and CMV-seronegative.

The V gene is TRBV5-1, the J gene TRBJ2-3; no reliable D call. Trimming removed 0 bases at V and 0 bases at J, with 11 bases between. The CDR3 totals 16 residues. CDR1 and CDR2 (germline): SGHRS, YFSETQ. The CDR3 DNA reads TGCGCCAGCAGCTTGGTACCATTAACTAGCACAGATACGCAGTATTTT. It yields the protein CASSLVPLTSTDTQYF.

This clone showed up just once. The rearrangement joins TRBV6-1 to TRBJ1-2; maybe TRBD1 (5 bases). This CDR3 contains 14 residues. Between the trimmed V and J ends, which lost 7 bases and 2 bases, there was a span of 14 bases. Germline loops: CDR1 MNHNS, CDR2 SASEGT. CDR3: CASTQGVANYGYTF. The DNA of the CDR3 is TGTGCCAGCACCCAGGGAGTCGCCAACTATGGCTACACCTTC.

The chain links TRBV5-1 to TRBJ1-2; 9 positions match TRBD1. J was trimmed by 4 bases and V by 0 bases; bases with no gene match: 7. Germline V CDR1 and CDR2: SGHRS, YFSETQ. CDR3 length equals 16 residues. The CDR3 region is CASSLDTGGAGYGYTF. The CDR3 bases are TGCGCCAGCAGCTTGGACACAGGGGGCGCCGGCTATGGCTACACCTTC.

The chain employs TRBV15 and TRBJ1-3; D ambiguous. The germline gives CDR1 LNHNV, CDR2 YYDKDF (reference sequence). The V end lost 6 bases, the J end lost 4 bases, and 10 bases lay between the germline ends. This CDR3 has 13 residues. The CDR3, as DNA: TGTGCCACCAGTCCCCCACCAGGAAACACCATATATTTT. The encoded protein is CATSPPPGNTIYF.

The chain employs TRBV7-9 and TRBJ2-3, with D unresolved. Germline V gives CDR1 SEHNR, CDR2 FQNEAQ (reference sequence). The CDR3 totals 13 residues. V lost 2 bases to trimming and J lost 3 bases, with 6 bases between them. DNA of the CDR3: TGTGCCAGCAGCTTACCGATAACAGATACGCAGTATTTT. This sequence encodes CASSLPITDTQYF.

V is TRBV5-1 and J is TRBJ2-5; D uncertain. V was trimmed by 4 bases and J by 4 bases, leaving 14 bases between them. CDR3 length: 14 residues. The germline CDR1 and CDR2 sequences are SGHRS and YFSETQ. The CDR3 DNA reads as TGCGCCAGCAGCCCAGGTTTCCGTGCAGAGACCCAGTACTTC. The encoded protein is CASSPGFRAETQYF.